The rows below give T cell receptor beta chains drawn from one sample of a study of cytomegalovirus exposure and HLA in healthy donors. The method was immunoSEQ multiplex PCR; TCRdb's version includes in-frame clones alone and lacks a portion of them. The data show roughly 110,000 clones, roughly two thirds seen once. Sequencing was done on a sample of PBMCs. Receptor source: a young man in good health and CMV-seropositive. Both conserved end residues are part of each CDR3. D genes are given only for firm matches. Clone size appears in some rows only: once, few, many, or a class for an expanded clone.

CDR3 protein	CDR3 DNA	clone size	J gene	V gene	D gene
CAECTNFWSVDYGYTF	TGTGCCGAGTGTACAAATTTTTGGAGTGTCGACTATGGCTACACCTTC	-	TRBJ1-2	TRBV30	-
CASRDADRGEETQYF	TGTGCCAGCAGAGATGCCGACAGGGGGGAAGAGACCCAGTACTTC	-	TRBJ2-5	TRBV28	TRBD1
CSVDRTGENTDTQYF	TGCAGCGTTGACAGGACAGGCGAAAACACAGATACGCAGTATTTT	-	TRBJ2-3	TRBV29-1	TRBD1
CASSRGGQGDYGYTF	TGTGCCAGCAGTAGGGGCGGACAGGGGGACTATGGCTACACCTTC	-	TRBJ1-2	TRBV28	TRBD1
CATSLGGKETQYF	TGTGCCACCAGCTTGGGGGGGAAGGAGACCCAGTACTTC	-	TRBJ2-5	TRBV15	TRBD2
CASSDSTSGGDPNINEQFF	TGTGCCAGCAGTGACTCAACTAGCGGGGGGGATCCAAACATCAATGAGCAGTTCTTC	many	TRBJ2-1	TRBV6-4	TRBD2
CASSFSGNEKLFF	TGTGCCAGCAGCTTTTCGGGTAATGAAAAACTGTTTTTT	-	TRBJ1-4	TRBV7-9	-
CASSGQGPAAGELFF	TGCGCCAGCAGCGGACAGGGGCCGGCGGCCGGGGAGCTGTTTTTT	-	TRBJ2-2	TRBV5-1	TRBD1
CASSYPRDSSTDTQYF	TGTGCCAGCAGTTACCCAAGGGACAGTTCAACAGATACGCAGTATTTT	-	TRBJ2-3	TRBV6-6	TRBD1
CASRVQGWNEQFF	TGTGCCAGCAGGGTACAGGGTTGGAATGAGCAGTTCTTC	-	TRBJ2-1	TRBV2	-
CASSSHRAHQETQYF	TGTGCCAGTAGTTCACACAGGGCCCACCAAGAGACCCAGTACTTC	-	TRBJ2-5	TRBV19	-
CASSLRGLPEKLFF	TGTGCCAGCAGTTTAAGAGGGTTGCCTGAAAAACTGTTTTTT	-	TRBJ1-4	TRBV28	-
CASSLGRGETQYF	TGTGCCAGCAGCTTGGGGAGAGGAGAGACCCAGTACTTC	few	TRBJ2-5	TRBV5-6	-
CASSWSGRETQYF	TGTGCCAGCAGCTGGTCGGGGAGGGAGACCCAGTACTTC	-	TRBJ2-5	TRBV7-8	-
CASKGRGDQPQHF	TGTGCCAGCAAGGGCAGGGGGGATCAGCCCCAGCATTTT	-	TRBJ1-5	TRBV2	TRBD1
CASTTGFLQPQHF	TGTGCCAGTACAACAGGGTTTCTTCAGCCCCAGCATTTT	-	TRBJ1-5	TRBV19	-
CSVADSEQFF	TGCAGCGTTGCGGACAGTGAGCAGTTCTTC	-	TRBJ2-1	TRBV29-1	-
CASSKQGFGSGANVLTF	TGCGCCAGCAGCAAACAGGGGTTCGGTTCTGGGGCCAACGTCCTGACTTTC	-	TRBJ2-6	TRBV5-1	TRBD1
CASSPFEGGTDTQYF	TGTGCCAGCTCACCATTCGAGGGGGGCACAGATACGCAGTATTTT	-	TRBJ2-3	TRBV18	-
CASSLEQLYGYTF	TGTGCCAGCAGCTTGGAACAGCTCTATGGCTACACCTTC	few	TRBJ1-2	TRBV5-4	-
CASSGLWGQGANEKLFF	TGCGCCAGCAGCGGCCTTTGGGGACAGGGGGCTAATGAAAAACTGTTTTTT	-	TRBJ1-4	TRBV5-1	TRBD1
CASTPKGQSGWSYNSPLHF	TGTGCCAGCACCCCGAAAGGACAGTCCGGATGGTCCTATAATTCACCCCTCCACTTT	-	TRBJ1-6	TRBV27	-
CASSLTISGEQYF	TGCGCCAGCAGCTTAACGATATCAGGCGAGCAGTACTTC	few	TRBJ2-7	TRBV5-1	-
CASSPGYGYTF	TGTGCCAGCAGCCCGGGTTATGGCTACACCTTC	-	TRBJ1-2	TRBV6-5	-
CASSKAPEREAYEQYF	TGTGCCAGCAGCAAAGCCCCCGAAAGAGAAGCCTACGAGCAGTACTTC	-	TRBJ2-7	TRBV21-1	-
CASSVERGGFDTGELFF	TGTGCCAGCAGTGTTGAGCGGGGGGGCTTTGACACCGGGGAGCTGTTTTTT	-	TRBJ2-2	TRBV2	TRBD2
CASSAYLAGVNTGELFF	TGTGCCAGCAGCGCCTACCTAGCGGGGGTTAACACCGGGGAGCTGTTTTTT	-	TRBJ2-2	TRBV5-6	TRBD2
CASSWSGTRYRGNTEAFF	TGCGCCAGCAGCTGGTCCGGGACCCGGTACAGGGGGAACACTGAAGCTTTCTTT	once	TRBJ1-1	TRBV5-1	TRBD1
CASSAGTGGYNEQFF	TGTGCCAGCAGCGCCGGGACAGGAGGCTACAATGAGCAGTTCTTC	-	TRBJ2-1	TRBV9	TRBD1
CASSADRSNGYTF	TGTGCCAGCAGCGCGGACAGAAGCAATGGCTACACCTTC	-	TRBJ1-2	TRBV5-6	-
CSARTSGGQFF	TGCAGTGCAAGGACTAGCGGGGGACAGTTCTTC	-	TRBJ2-1	TRBV20-1	TRBD2
CASSLGAGETQYF	TGTGCCAGCAGTTTGGGAGCTGGGGAGACCCAGTACTTC	-	TRBJ2-5	TRBV27	-
CASSSPSLGALNSPLHF	TGTGCCAGCAGCTCCCCATCATTGGGGGCCCTCAATTCACCCCTCCACTTT	once	TRBJ1-6	TRBV7-9	-
CASTSTGAGGSGELFF	TGCGCCAGCACTTCTACCGGGGCAGGGGGCTCCGGGGAGCTGTTTTTT	-	TRBJ2-2	TRBV5-1	TRBD1
CASRATSGVSGELFF	TGTGCCAGCAGGGCCACTAGCGGGGTTAGCGGGGAGCTGTTTTTT	-	TRBJ2-2	TRBV2	TRBD2
CASSAQFKGQGLAGELFF	TGCGCCAGCAGTGCCCAGTTTAAGGGACAGGGGTTGGCCGGGGAGCTGTTTTTT	-	TRBJ2-2	TRBV10-2	TRBD1
CASRGAGGTDTQYF	TGTGCCAGCAGAGGGGCGGGAGGCACAGATACGCAGTATTTT	-	TRBJ2-3	TRBV5-6	TRBD2
CATSRSQGCEQYF	TGTGCCACCAGCAGATCACAGGGGTGCGAGCAGTACTTC	-	TRBJ2-7	TRBV15	TRBD1
CAWSGGLAGGGDTQYF	TGTGCCTGGAGTGGAGGCCTAGCGGGGGGGGGCGATACGCAGTATTTT	few	TRBJ2-3	TRBV30	TRBD2
CASRGQGAGELFF	TGTGCCAGCAGGGGACAGGGCGCCGGGGAGCTGTTTTTT	medium-sized	TRBJ2-2	TRBV2	TRBD1
CAWRLAGGRDTQYF	TGTGCCTGGAGATTAGCGGGGGGGAGGGATACGCAGTATTTT	once	TRBJ2-3	TRBV30	TRBD2
CASSEVEGQPQHF	TGTGCCAGCAGTGAAGTGGAGGGCCAGCCCCAGCATTTT	-	TRBJ1-5	TRBV6-1	-
CASANRLAGGLLQETQYF	TGTGCCAGCGCCAACCGACTAGCGGGGGGACTCCTCCAAGAGACCCAGTACTTC	-	TRBJ2-5	TRBV25-1	TRBD2
CASSLAGGISTGELFF	TGCGCCAGCAGCTTGGCCGGGGGGATAAGCACCGGGGAGCTGTTTTTT	-	TRBJ2-2	TRBV5-1	TRBD2
CASSVGQQNTEAFF	TGCGCCAGCAGCGTGGGACAACAGAACACTGAAGCTTTCTTT	-	TRBJ1-1	TRBV5-1	-
CASSLQVSYEQYF	TGTGCCAGTAGTCTACAGGTATCCTACGAGCAGTACTTC	-	TRBJ2-7	TRBV19	-
CASRWEGTWTQYF	TGTGCCAGCAGGTGGGAGGGGACCTGGACCCAGTACTTC	-	TRBJ2-5	TRBV6-1	TRBD2